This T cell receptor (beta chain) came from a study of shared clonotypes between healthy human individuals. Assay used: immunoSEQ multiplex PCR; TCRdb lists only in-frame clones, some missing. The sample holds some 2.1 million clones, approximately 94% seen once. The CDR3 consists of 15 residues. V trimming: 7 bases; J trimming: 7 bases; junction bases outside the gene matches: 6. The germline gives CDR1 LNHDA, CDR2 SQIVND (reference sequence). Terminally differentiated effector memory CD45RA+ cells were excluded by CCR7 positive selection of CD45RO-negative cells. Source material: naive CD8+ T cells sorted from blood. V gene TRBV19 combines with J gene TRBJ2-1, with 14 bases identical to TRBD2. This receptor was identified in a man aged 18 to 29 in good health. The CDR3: CASTATSGGANEQFF. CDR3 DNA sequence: TGTGCCAGTACCGCGACTAGCGGGGGGGCTAATGAGCAGTTCTTC.